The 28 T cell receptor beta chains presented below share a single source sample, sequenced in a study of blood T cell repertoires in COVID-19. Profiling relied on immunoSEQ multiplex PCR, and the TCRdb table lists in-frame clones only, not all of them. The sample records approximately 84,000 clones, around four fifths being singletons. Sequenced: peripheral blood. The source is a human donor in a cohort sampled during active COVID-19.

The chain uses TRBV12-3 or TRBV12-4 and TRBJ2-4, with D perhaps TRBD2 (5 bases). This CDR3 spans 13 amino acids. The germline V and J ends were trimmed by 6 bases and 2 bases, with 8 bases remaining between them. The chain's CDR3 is CASSGMSKNIQYF. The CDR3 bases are TGTGCCAGCAGCGGGATGTCCAAAAACATTCAGTACTTC.

The CDR3 DNA reads TGTGCCAGCAGTGACCAGGTTAACACTGAAGCTTTCTTT. This translates into CASSDQVNTEAFF. V usage is TRBV6-6 and J usage is TRBJ1-1; D remains unclear. Germline V lookup: CDR1 MNHNY, CDR2 SVGAGI (reference sequence). The V gene lost 5 bases and the J gene lost 2 bases, with 9 bases spanning the gap. This CDR3 is built from 13 residues.

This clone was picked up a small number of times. The CDR3 coding sequence is TGTGCCAGCCGGCGGGGGGGCTCCTACGAGCAGTACTTC. Translating gives CASRRGGSYEQYF. The genes are TRBV28 and TRBJ2-7; 9 positions match TRBD2. V lost 8 bases and J lost 0; bases outside the gene matches: 2. Germline values: CDR1 MDHEN, CDR2 SYDVKM. There are 13 residues in the CDR3.

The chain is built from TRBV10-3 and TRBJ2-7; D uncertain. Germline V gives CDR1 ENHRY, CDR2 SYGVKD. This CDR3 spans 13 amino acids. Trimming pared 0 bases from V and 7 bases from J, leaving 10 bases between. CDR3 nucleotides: TGTGCCATCAGTGAGTCACAGATTCGGGAGCAGTACTTC. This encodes CAISESQIREQYF.

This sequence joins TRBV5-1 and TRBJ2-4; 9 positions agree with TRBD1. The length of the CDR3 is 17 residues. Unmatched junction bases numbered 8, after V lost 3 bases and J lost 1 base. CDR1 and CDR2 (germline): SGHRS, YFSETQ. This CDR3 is CASSSHAGTGAKNIQYF. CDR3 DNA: TGCGCCAGCAGCTCTCACGCCGGGACAGGGGCCAAAAACATTCAGTACTTC.

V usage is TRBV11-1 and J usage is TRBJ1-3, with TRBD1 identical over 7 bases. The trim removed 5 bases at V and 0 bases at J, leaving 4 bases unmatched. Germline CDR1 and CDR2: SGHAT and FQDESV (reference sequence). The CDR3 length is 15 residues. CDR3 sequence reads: CASSGQAASGNTIYF. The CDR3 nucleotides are TGTGCCAGCAGCGGACAGGCCGCCTCTGGAAACACCATATATTTT.

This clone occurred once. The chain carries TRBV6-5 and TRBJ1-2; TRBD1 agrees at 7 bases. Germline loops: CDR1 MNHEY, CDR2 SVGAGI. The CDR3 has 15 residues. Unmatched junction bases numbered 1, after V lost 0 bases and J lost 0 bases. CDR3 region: CASSYSGQTNYGYTF. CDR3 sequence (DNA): TGTGCCAGCAGTTACTCGGGACAGACTAACTATGGCTACACCTTC.

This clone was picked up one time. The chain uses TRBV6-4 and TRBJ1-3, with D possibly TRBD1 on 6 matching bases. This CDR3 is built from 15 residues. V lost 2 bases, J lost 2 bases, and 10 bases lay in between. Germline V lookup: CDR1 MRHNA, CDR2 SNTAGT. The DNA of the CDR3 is TGTGCCAGCAGTGACGAGGGGGTCCCTGGAAACACCATATATTTT. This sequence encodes CASSDEGVPGNTIYF.

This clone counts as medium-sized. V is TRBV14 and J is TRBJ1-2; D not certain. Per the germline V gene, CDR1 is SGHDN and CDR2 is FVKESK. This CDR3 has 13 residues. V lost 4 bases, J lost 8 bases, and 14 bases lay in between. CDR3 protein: CASSRGPRSGYTF. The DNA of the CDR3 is TGTGCCAGCAGCCGAGGTCCCAGAAGCGGCTACACCTTC.

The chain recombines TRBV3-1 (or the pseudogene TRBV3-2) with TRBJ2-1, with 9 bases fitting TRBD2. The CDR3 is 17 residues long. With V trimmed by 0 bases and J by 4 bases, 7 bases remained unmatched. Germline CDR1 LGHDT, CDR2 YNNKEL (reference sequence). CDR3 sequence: CASSQDRPAGGYNEQFF. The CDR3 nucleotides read TGTGCCAGCAGCCAAGATCGGCCAGCGGGGGGTTACAATGAGCAGTTCTTC.

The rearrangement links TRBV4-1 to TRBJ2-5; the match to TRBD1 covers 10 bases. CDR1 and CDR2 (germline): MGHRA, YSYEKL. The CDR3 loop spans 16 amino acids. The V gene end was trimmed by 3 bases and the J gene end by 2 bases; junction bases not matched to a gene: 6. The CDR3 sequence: CASSQGTGDPQETQYF. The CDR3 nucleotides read TGCGCCAGCAGCCAGGGGACAGGGGACCCGCAAGAGACCCAGTACTTC.

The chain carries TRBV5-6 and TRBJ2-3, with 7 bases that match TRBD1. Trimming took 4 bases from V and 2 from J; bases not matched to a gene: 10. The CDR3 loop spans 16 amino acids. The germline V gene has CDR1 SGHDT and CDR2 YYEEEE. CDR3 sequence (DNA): TGTGCCAGCAGCCAGTATAGACAGGGTTCCACAGATACGCAGTATTTT. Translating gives CASSQYRQGSTDTQYF. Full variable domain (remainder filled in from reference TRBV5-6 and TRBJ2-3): DAGVTQSPTHLIKTRGQQVTLRCSPKSGHDTVSWYQQALGQGPQFIFQYYEEEERQRGNFPDRFSGHQFPNYSSELNVNALLLGDSALYLCASSQYRQGSTDTQYFGPGTRLTVL.

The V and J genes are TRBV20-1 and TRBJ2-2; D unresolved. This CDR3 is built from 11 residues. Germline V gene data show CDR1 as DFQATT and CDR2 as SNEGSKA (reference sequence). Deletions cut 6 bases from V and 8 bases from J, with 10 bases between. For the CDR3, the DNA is TGCAGTGCGCGGATAGTGGGGGAGCTGTTTTTT. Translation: CSARIVGELFF.

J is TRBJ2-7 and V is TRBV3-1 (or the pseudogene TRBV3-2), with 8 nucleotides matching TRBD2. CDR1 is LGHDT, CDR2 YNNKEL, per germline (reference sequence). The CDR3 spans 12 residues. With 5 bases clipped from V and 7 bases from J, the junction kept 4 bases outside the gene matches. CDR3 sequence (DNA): TGTGCCAGCAGCTCGGGGGGGCGGGAGCAGTACTTC. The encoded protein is CASSSGGREQYF.

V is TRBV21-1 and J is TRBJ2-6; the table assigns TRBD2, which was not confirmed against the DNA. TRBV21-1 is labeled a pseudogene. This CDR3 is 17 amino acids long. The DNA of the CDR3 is TGTGCCAGCAGCAAAGATGTCCGGGGGTCTGGGGCCAACGTCCTGACTTTC. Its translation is CASSKDVRGSGANVLTF.

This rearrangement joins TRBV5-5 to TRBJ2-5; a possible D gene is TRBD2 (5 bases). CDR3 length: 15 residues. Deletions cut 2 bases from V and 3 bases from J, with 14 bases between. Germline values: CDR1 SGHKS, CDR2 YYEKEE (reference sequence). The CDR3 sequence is CASSLYPGGKETQYF. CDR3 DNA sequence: TGTGCCAGCAGCTTATACCCCGGAGGTAAAGAGACCCAGTACTTC.

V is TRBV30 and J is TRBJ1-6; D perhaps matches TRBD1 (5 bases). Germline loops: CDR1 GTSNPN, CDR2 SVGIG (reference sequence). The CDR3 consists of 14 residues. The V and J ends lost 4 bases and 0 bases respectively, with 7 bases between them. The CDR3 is CAWTRDSYNSPLHF. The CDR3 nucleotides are TGTGCCTGGACCAGGGACTCCTATAATTCACCCCTCCACTTT.

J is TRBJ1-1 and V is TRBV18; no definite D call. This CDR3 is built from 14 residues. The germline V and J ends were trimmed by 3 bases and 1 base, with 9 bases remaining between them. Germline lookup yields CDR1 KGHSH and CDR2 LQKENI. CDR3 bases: TGTGCCAGCTCACCGGAGGACGGGAACACTGAAGCTTTCTTT. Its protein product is CASSPEDGNTEAFF.

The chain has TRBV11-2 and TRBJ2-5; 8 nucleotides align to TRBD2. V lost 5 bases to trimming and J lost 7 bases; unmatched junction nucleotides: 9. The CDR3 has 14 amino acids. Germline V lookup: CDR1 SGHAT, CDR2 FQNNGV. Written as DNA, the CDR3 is TGTGCCAGCAGCGGAACCCGGGAGGGTTGGACCCAGTACTTC. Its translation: CASSGTREGWTQYF.

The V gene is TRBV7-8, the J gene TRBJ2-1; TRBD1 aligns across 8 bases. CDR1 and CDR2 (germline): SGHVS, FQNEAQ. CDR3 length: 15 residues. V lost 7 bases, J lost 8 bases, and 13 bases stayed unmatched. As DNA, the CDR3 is TGTGCCAGCAACTCTGGACAGGGTTTAAGGCATGAGCAGTTCTTC. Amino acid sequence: CASNSGQGLRHEQFF.

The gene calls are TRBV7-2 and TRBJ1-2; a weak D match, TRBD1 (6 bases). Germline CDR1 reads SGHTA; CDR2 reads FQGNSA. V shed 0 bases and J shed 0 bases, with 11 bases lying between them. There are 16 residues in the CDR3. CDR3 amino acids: CASSLARTDANYGYTF. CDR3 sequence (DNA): TGTGCCAGCAGCTTAGCCCGGACAGACGCTAACTATGGCTACACCTTC.

The CDR3 DNA is TGCGCCAGCAGTGAGTCAGGGGCAAAACTGTTTTTT. It specifies CASSESGAKLFF. The rearrangement joins TRBV10-2 to TRBJ1-4; maybe TRBD1 (5 bases). Trimming stripped 0 bases from V and 10 bases from J, with 6 bases between. The CDR3 is made up of 12 amino acids. CDR1 and CDR2 (germline): WSHSY, SAAADI.

CDR3 sequence (DNA): TGCGCCAGCAGCCGAGACGGGACAGGGGAACGTGCGGGCAATGAGCAGTTCTTC. The encoded protein is CASSRDGTGERAGNEQFF. The rearrangement joins TRBV4-1 to TRBJ2-1; 10 positions agree with TRBD1. Trimming removed 4 bases from V and 6 bases from J; junction bases left unmatched: 15. The germline CDR1 and CDR2 sequences are MGHRA and YSYEKL. The CDR3 extends over 18 amino acids.

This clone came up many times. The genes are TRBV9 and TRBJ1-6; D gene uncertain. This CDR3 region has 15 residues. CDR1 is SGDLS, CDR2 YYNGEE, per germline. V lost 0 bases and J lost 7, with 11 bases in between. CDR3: CASSVGTQRNSPLHF. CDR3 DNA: TGTGCCAGCAGCGTAGGAACACAGCGGAATTCACCCCTCCACTTT.

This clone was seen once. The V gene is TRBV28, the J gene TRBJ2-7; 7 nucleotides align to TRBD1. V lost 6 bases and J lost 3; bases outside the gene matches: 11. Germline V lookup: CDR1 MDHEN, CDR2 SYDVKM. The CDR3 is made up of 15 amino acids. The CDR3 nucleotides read TGTGCCAGCAGCGGGATAACAGGGGTGTTCTACGAGCAGTACTTC. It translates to CASSGITGVFYEQYF.

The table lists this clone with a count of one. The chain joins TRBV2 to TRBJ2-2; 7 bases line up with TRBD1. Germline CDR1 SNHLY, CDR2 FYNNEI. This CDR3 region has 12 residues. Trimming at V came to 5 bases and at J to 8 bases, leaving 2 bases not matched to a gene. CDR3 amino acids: CASSLGQGELFF. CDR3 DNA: TGTGCCAGCAGTTTGGGACAGGGGGAGCTGTTTTTT.

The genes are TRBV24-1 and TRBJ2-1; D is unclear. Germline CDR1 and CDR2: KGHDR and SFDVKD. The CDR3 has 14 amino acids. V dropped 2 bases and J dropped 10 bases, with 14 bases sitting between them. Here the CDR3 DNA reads TGTGCCACCAGTGATTCACCCGCGTCACGCGAGCAGTTCTTC. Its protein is CATSDSPASREQFF.

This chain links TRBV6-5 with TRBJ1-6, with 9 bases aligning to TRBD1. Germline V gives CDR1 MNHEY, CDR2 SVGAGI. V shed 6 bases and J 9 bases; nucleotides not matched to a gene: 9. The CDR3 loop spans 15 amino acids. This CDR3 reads CASRPPQGAFSPLHF. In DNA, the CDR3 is TGTGCCAGCAGGCCCCCACAGGGGGCGTTTTCACCCCTCCACTTT.